Sequencing of this TCR beta chain was carried out in a study of shared clonotypes between healthy human individuals. About the research overall: For every donor, three CD4 naive, three CD4 memory, two CD8 naive and one CD8 memory plates were used.

The V gene's germline CDR1 is MNHNS and CDR2 SASEGT. This CDR3 is built from 11 residues. V gave up 7 bases and J gave up 2 bases, with 6 bases separating them. Using immunoSEQ multiplex PCR, the repertoire was profiled, and TCRdb retains in-frame clones only, with some absent. The repertoire holds around 600,000 clones, with 98% as singletons. CD45RO-negative, CCR7-positively selected cells formed the naive CD8 fraction, excluding terminally differentiated effector memory CD45RA+ cells. This clonotype was obtained from a man under 40 in good health. Specimen: naive CD8+ T cells sorted from blood. The chain couples TRBV6-1 to TRBJ2-7, with unresolved D. This CDR3 reads CASMITYEQYF. The CDR3, as DNA: TGTGCCAGCATGATTACCTACGAGCAGTACTTC.